The text below deals with one T cell receptor (beta chain). The repertoire was sequenced with immunoSEQ multiplex PCR; TCRdb's copy has only in-frame clones and lacks some. Of about 300,000 clones detected, just over 85% appear once; the ten largest clones hold under 11%. The CDR3 length is 14 residues. This sample stems from a study of blood T cell repertoires in COVID-19. The sequenced sample was PBMCs or T cells enriched from blood (not recorded which). V gene TRBV21-1 combines with J gene TRBJ1-4; the D call in the table, TRBD1, was not verified against the DNA. TRBV21-1 is designated a pseudogene. The receptor was isolated from a woman aged 18-30 years who had recovered from COVID-19. The CDR3 region is CASSQQGLNEKLFF. The CDR3 DNA reads TGTGCCAGCAGCCAACAGGGCCTTAATGAAAAACTGTTTTTT.